This T cell receptor beta chain was captured in a study of blood T cell repertoires in COVID-19. Background on the study: There were acute and convalescent COVID-19 samples, and they came from the United States, Italy and Spain. Sources were T cells, B-cell-depleted T cells, or PBMCs; the material itself was cDNA or gDNA.

Original data processing: Reference gene primer amplification gave nucleated cell count estimates. Clones were read by immunoSEQ multiplex PCR, and TCRdb kept only the in-frame ones, dropping some. V and J calls and clone size come straight from that table; D and trimming were deduced from the DNA. The repertoire holds almost 250,000 clones, with around nine tenths as singletons. CDR3 length: 14 amino acids. Per the germline V gene, CDR1 is MNHNY and CDR2 is SVGAGI (reference sequence). J was trimmed by 7 bases and V by 9 bases; bases with no gene match: 10. The material sequenced was peripheral blood. This sequence was found in a woman in her sixties who had recovered from COVID-19. This chain joins TRBV6-6 and TRBJ2-1, with 9 bases fitting TRBD2. The CDR3 DNA is TGTGCCAGGGCGGGGGGGCCTTGGTGGAATGAGCAGTTCTTC. Protein sequence: CARAGGPWWNEQFF.